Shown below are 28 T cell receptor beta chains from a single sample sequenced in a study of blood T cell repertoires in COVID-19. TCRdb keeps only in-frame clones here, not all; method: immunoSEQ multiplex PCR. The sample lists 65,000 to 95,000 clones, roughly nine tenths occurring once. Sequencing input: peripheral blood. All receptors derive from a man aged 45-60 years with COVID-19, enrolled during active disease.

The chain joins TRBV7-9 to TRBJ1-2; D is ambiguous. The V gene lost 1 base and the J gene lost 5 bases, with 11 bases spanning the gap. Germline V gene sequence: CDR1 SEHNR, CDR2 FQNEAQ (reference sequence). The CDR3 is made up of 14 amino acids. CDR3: CASSLVGGRYGYTF. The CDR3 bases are TGTGCCAGCAGCTTAGTAGGCGGCCGGTATGGCTACACCTTC. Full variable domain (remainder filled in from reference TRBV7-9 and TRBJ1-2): DTGVSQNPRHKITKRGQNVTFRCDPISEHNRLYWYRQTLGQGPEFLTYFQNEAQLEKSRLLSDRFSAERPKGSFSTLEIQRTEQGDSAMYLCASSLVGGRYGYTFGSGTRLTVV.

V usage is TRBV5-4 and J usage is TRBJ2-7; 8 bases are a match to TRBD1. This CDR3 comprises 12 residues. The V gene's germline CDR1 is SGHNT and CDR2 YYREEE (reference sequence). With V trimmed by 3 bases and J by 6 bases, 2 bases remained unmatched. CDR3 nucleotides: TGTGCCAGCAGCTCGGACAGGGCCGAGCAGTACGTC. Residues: CASSSDRAEQYV.

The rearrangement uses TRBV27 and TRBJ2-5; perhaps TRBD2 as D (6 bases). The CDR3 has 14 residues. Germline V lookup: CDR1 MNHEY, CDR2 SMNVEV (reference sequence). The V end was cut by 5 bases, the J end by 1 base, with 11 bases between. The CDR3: CASSPTRIQETQYF. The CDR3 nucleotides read TGTGCCAGCAGTCCGACTAGAATCCAAGAGACCCAGTACTTC.

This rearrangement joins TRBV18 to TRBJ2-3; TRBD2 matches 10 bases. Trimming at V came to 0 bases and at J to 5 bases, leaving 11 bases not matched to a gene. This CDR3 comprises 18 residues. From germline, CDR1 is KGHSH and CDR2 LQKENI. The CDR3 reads CASSPPVGSGRAVDTQYF. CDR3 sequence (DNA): TGTGCCAGCTCACCACCGGTCGGAAGCGGGAGGGCCGTAGATACGCAGTATTTT.

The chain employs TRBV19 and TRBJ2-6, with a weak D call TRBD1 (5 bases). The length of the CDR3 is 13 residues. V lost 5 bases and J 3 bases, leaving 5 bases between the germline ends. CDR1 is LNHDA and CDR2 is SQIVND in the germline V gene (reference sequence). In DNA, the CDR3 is TGTGCCAGTAGTCAGGGTGGGGCCAACGTCCTGACTTTC. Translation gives CASSQGGANVLTF.

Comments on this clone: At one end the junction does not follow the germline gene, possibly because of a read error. CDR3 bases: TGTGCCGGAAGGACAACTAGCACAGATAAGCAGTATTTT. This translates into CAGRTTSTDKQYF. The V call is TRBV5-4, the J call TRBJ2-3, with a possible D match to TRBD2 (6 bases). The length of the CDR3 is 13 residues. Germline V gene data show CDR1 as SGHNT and CDR2 as YYREEE (reference sequence).

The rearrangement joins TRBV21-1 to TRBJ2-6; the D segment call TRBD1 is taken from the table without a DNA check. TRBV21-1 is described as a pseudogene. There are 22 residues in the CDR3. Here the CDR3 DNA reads TGTGCCAGCAGCAAAGACCGGACAGGGGGTATGACTGGTTATTTTGGGGCCAACGTCCTGACTTTC. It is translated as CASSKDRTGGMTGYFGANVLTF.

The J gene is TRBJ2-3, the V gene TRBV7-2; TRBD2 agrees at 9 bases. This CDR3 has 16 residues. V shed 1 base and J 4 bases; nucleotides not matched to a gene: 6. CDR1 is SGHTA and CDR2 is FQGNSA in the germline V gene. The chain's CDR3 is CASSLVGGRGADTQYF. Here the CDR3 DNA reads TGTGCCAGCAGCTTAGTGGGCGGGAGGGGTGCAGATACGCAGTATTTT.

Written as DNA, the CDR3 is TGCGCCAGCAGTGAGGGGAGACTAACTAACACCGGGGAGCTGTTTTTT. This codes for CASSEGRLTNTGELFF. The chain uses TRBV10-2 and TRBJ2-2; perhaps TRBD2 as D (5 bases). Germline CDR1 is WSHSY and CDR2 is SAAADI. The CDR3 totals 16 residues. V lost 2 bases, J lost 2 bases, and 12 bases lay in between.

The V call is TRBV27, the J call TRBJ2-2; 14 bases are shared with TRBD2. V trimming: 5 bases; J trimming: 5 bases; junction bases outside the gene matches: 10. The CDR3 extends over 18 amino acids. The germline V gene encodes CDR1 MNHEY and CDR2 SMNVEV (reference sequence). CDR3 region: CASSIRLAGGPRTGELFF. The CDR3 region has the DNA TGTGCCAGCAGTATAAGACTAGCGGGAGGGCCGCGGACCGGGGAGCTGTTTTTT.

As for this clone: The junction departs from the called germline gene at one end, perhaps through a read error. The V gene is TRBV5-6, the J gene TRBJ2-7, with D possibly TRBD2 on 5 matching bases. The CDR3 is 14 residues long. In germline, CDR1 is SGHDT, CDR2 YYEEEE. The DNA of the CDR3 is TGTGCCATCAGCTCGGAGGTCCGGCTCCACGAGCAGTACTTC. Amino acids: CAISSEVRLHEQYF.

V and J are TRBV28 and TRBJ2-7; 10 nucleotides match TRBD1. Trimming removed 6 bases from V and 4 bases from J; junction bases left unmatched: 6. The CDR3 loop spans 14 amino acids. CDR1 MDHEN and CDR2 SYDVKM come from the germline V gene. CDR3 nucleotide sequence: TGTGCCAGCAGAAGGACAGGGGGTATGTACGAGCAGTACTTC. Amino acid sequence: CASRRTGGMYEQYF.

Written as DNA, the CDR3 is TGTGCCAGCAGCCCAGGGGGCCAGAATGATGAGCAGTTCTTC. Residues: CASSPGGQNDEQFF. V gene TRBV9 combines with J gene TRBJ2-1; TRBD1 matches 8 bases. Germline V gives CDR1 SGDLS, CDR2 YYNGEE. The CDR3 covers 14 residues. Germline trimming cut 4 bases from V and 8 bases from J; bases unmatched to any gene: 8.

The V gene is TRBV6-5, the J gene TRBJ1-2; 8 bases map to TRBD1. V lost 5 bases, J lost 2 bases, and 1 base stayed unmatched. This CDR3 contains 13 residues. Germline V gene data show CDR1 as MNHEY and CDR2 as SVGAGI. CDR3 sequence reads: CASSRTGNYGYTF. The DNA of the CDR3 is TGTGCCAGCAGTCGGACAGGGAACTATGGCTACACCTTC.

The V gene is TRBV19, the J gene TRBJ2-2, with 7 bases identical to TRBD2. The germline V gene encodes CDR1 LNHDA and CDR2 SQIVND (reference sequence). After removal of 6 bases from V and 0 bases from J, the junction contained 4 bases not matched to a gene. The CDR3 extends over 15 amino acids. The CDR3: CASRGTTTNTGELFF. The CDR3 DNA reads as TGTGCCAGTAGGGGGACTACCACGAACACCGGGGAGCTGTTTTTT.

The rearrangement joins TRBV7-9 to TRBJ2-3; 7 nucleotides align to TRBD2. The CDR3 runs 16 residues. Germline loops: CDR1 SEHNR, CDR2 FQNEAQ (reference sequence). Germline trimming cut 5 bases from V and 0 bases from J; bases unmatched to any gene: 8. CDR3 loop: CASSRLADISTDTQYF. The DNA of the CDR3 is TGTGCCAGCAGCAGACTAGCAGATATTAGCACAGATACGCAGTATTTT.

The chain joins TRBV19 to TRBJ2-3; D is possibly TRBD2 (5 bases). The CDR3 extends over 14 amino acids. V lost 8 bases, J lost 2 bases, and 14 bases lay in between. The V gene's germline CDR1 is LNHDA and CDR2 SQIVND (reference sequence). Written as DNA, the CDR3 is TGTGCCAGTTGGAGGCGGTCCGACACAGATACGCAGTATTTT. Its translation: CASWRRSDTDTQYF.

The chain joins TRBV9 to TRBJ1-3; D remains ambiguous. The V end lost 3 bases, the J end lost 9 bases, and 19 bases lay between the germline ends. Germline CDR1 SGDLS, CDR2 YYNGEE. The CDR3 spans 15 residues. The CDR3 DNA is TGTGCCAGCAGCGAGGTCCCGGCGCCGGAGGGCACCATATATTTT. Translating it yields CASSEVPAPEGTIYF.

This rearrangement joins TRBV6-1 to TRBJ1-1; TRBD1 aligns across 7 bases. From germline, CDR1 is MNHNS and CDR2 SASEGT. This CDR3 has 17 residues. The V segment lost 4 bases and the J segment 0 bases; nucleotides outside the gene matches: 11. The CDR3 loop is CASSGYRGLHMNTEAFF. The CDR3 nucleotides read TGTGCCAGCAGTGGGTACAGGGGACTTCACATGAACACTGAAGCTTTCTTT.

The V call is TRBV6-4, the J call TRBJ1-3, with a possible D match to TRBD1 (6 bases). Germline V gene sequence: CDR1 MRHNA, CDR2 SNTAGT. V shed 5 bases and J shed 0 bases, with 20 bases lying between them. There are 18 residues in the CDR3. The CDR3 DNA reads TGTGCCAGCAGTCCCGACGGGACACCGGGAAGCTCTGGAAACACCATATATTTT. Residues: CASSPDGTPGSSGNTIYF.

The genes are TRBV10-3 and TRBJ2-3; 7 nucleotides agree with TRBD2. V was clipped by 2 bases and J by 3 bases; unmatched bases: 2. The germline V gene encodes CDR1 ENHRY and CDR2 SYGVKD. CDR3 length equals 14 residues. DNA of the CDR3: TGTGCCATCAGTGAGGCGGGAGAAACAGATACGCAGTATTTT. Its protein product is CAISEAGETDTQYF.

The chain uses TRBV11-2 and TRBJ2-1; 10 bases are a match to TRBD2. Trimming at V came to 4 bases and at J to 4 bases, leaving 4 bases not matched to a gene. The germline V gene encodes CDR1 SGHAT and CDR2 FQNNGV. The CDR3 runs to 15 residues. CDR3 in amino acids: CASSSGLATYNEQFF. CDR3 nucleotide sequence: TGTGCCAGCAGCTCGGGACTAGCGACATACAATGAGCAGTTCTTC.

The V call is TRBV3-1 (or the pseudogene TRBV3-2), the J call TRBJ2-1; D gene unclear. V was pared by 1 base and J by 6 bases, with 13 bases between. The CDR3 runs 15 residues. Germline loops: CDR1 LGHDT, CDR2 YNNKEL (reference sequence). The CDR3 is CASSQGLVTGNEQFF. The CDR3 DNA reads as TGTGCCAGCAGCCAAGGGCTAGTAACGGGCAATGAGCAGTTCTTC.

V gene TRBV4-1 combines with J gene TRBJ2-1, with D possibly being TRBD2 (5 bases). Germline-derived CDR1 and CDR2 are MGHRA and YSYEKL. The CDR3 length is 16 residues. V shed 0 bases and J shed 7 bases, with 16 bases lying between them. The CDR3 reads CASSQEIEGATNEQFF. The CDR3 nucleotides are TGCGCCAGCAGCCAAGAAATTGAGGGAGCGACAAATGAGCAGTTCTTC.

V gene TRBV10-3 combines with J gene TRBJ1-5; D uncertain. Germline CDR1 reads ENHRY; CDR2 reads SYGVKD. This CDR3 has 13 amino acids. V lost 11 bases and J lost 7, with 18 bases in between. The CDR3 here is CAVSTEVGQPQHF. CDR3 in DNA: TGTGCCGTTTCTACGGAGGTTGGGCAGCCCCAGCATTTT.

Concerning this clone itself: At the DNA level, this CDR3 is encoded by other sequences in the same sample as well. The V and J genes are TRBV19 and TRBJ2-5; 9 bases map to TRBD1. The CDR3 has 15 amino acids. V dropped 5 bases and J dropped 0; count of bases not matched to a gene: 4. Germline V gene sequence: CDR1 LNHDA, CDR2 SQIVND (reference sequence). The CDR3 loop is CASSSGQGNQETQYF. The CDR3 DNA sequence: TGTGCCAGTAGTTCCGGACAGGGGAACCAAGAGACCCAGTACTTC.

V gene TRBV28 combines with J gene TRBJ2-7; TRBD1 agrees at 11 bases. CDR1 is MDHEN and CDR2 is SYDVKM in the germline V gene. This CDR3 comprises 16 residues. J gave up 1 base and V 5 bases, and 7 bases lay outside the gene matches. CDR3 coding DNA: TGTGCCAGCAGTCAACCCGGGACAGGGGGATCCTACGAGCAGTACTTC. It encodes CASSQPGTGGSYEQYF. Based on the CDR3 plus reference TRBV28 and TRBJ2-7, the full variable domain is DVKVTQSSRYLVKRTGEKVFLECVQDMDHENMFWYRQDPGLGLRLIYFSYDVKMKEKGDIPEGYSVSREKKERFSLILESASTNQTSMYLCASSQPGTGGSYEQYFGPGTRLTVT.

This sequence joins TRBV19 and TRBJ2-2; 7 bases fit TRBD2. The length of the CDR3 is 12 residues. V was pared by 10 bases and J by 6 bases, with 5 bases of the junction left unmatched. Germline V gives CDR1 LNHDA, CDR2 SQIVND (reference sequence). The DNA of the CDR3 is TGTGCCACGAGTAGCGGGTCCGGGGAGCTGTTTTTT. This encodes CATSSGSGELFF. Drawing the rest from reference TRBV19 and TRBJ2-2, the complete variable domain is DGGITQSPKYLFRKEGQNVTLSCEQNLNHDAMYWYRQDPGQGLRLIYYSQIVNDFQKGDIAEGYSVSREKKESFPLTVTSAQKNPTAFYLCATSSGSGELFFGEGSRLTVL.